This T cell receptor (beta chain) comes out of a study of CD4 and CD8 cells across lung adenocarcinoma regions. MiXCR was run by TCRdb on the PCR reads, yielding one entry per CDR3 protein. Altogether over 15,000 distinct CDR3 sequences are present, 46% being singletons, with the ten largest covering around 20%. Localized lung adenocarcinoma, a non-small cell lung cancer, affected the donors. Germline lookup yields CDR1 MNHEY and CDR2 SMNVEV (reference sequence). With 6 bases removed from V and 12 bases from J, the gap between germline ends came to 17 bases. This CDR3 is 12 amino acids long. The chain recombines TRBV27 with TRBJ1-1; D is possibly TRBD1 (5 bases). The clonotype comes from a male donor with lung adenocarcinoma. The CD4 and CD8 labels of this study may be unreliable. The material sequenced was CD4+ T cells from the margin of a lung tumor. This chain's CDR3 is CASRTANSGSFF. Written as DNA, the CDR3 is TGTGCCAGCAGGACAGCCAACTCTGGCTCTTTCTTT.